Presented here are 11 T cell receptor beta chains from one specimen sequenced in a study of Graves' ophthalmopathy and Graves' hyperthyroidism. The sequenced template was RNA, covering the TCR beta CDR3 region. Scientists carried out first-round RT-PCR using HTBI primers and then a second-round multiplex PCR. Each CDR3 protein gets one entry after TCRdb re-called the multiplex PCR reads with MiXCR. The sample carries hundreds of thousands of distinct CDR3 sequences, 35% to 50% recorded once. The sample comprised peripheral blood. The receptors were gathered from an adult man with Graves' ophthalmopathy.

The gene calls are TRBV7-2 and TRBJ2-5; 8 bases fit TRBD1. Germline V gives CDR1 SGHTA, CDR2 FQGNSA. CDR3 length equals 15 residues. V lost 5 bases and J lost 0; bases outside the gene matches: 5. Written as DNA, the CDR3 is TGTGCCAGCAGCCCCCGACAGGGGTACCAAGAGACCCAGTACTTC. It codes for CASSPRQGYQETQYF.

In this sample, this clonotype turned up a few times. CDR3 residues: CASSFLRREETGELFF. CDR3 DNA: TGTGCCAGCAGCTTTTTACGCAGGGAAGAAACCGGGGAGCTGTTTTTT. The J gene is TRBJ2-2, the V gene TRBV7-9, with TRBD1 as a possible D gene (5 bases). Trimming cost V 3 bases and J 5 bases, with 16 bases left between them. Looked up from germline, CDR1 is SEHNR and CDR2 is FQNEAQ (reference sequence). The CDR3 runs 16 residues.

The rearrangement joins TRBV7-2 to TRBJ2-5; 10 positions agree with TRBD2. CDR1 is SGHTA, CDR2 FQGNSA, per germline. The CDR3 runs 18 residues. Losses at the gene ends were 1 base for V and 0 bases for J; bases not matched to a gene: 8. This chain's CDR3 is CASSLVRAGGENQETQYF. The CDR3, as DNA: TGTGCCAGCAGCTTAGTTCGAGCGGGGGGGGAAAACCAAGAGACCCAGTACTTC.

The chain uses TRBV25-1 and TRBJ1-5, with D tentatively TRBD1 (5 bases). Trimming shortened V by 8 bases and J by 4 bases, and 12 bases separated the two germline ends. Germline lookup yields CDR1 MGHDK and CDR2 SYGVNS. The CDR3 sequence is 13 residues long. CDR3 DNA sequence: TGTGCCAGCGTTGGGGCAGGTAATCAGCCCCAGCATTTT. It encodes CASVGAGNQPQHF. The full variable domain, completed using reference TRBV25-1 and TRBJ1-5, is EADIYQTPRYLVIGTGKKITLECSQTMGHDKMYWYQQDPGMELHLIHYSYGVNSTEKGDLSSESTVSRIRTEHFPLTLESARPSHTSQYLCASVGAGNQPQHFGDGTRLSIL.

The CDR3 DNA follows: TGTGCCAGCAGTCCTACCGCCCCGGGACAATCTTACGAGCAGTACTTC. Its translation is CASSPTAPGQSYEQYF. J is TRBJ2-7 and V is TRBV12-3 or TRBV12-4, with D possibly TRBD1 on 6 matching bases. The CDR3 extends over 16 amino acids. V lost 5 bases, J lost 4 bases, and 21 bases lay in between.

For this clonotype: Relative to the germline gene, one junction end is altered; a read error may explain this. The genes are TRBV7-9 and TRBJ2-5; either TRBD1 or TRBD2 may supply D (5 bases each). From germline, CDR1 is SEHNR and CDR2 FQNEAQ (reference sequence). The CDR3 length is 16 residues. DNA for the CDR3: TGCGCCAGCAGCCCCCGGGACGGGGCCGGGCGTGAGACCCAGTACTTC. As protein: CASSPRDGAGRETQYF.

This clonotype was seen repeatedly, ten times or more. This rearrangement joins TRBV7-9 to TRBJ2-7, with 8 bases fitting TRBD1. The CDR3 covers 14 residues. The J segment lost 6 bases and the V segment lost 1 base, leaving 5 bases of the junction unmatched. Germline values: CDR1 SEHNR, CDR2 FQNEAQ (reference sequence). The CDR3 DNA reads as TGTGCCAGCAGCTTAGACAGGGGGTTGGGCGAGCAGTACTTC. Translated, it gives CASSLDRGLGEQYF.

The table lists this clonotype with a few counts. The chain joins TRBV20-1 to TRBJ2-5; D is possibly TRBD2 (6 bases). V was pared by 0 bases and J by 6 bases, with 14 bases between. The CDR3 length is 14 residues. Germline-derived CDR1 and CDR2 are DFQATT and SNEGSKA (reference sequence). This CDR3 reads CSARDSRAGKTQYF. DNA for the CDR3: TGCAGTGCTAGAGATTCCAGGGCGGGGAAGACCCAGTACTTC.

V and J are TRBV7-9 and TRBJ1-4, with D unresolved. Germline CDR1 SEHNR, CDR2 FQNEAQ (reference sequence). Trimming removed 5 bases at V and 0 bases at J, with 19 bases between. This CDR3 is built from 18 residues. CDR3 loop: CASSPMAGGRTTNEKLFF. The CDR3 nucleotides are TGTGCCAGCAGCCCCATGGCGGGCGGCAGAACAACTAATGAAAAACTGTTTTTT.

This chain connects TRBV4-1 to TRBJ1-5; perhaps TRBD1 as D (5 bases). With 1 base removed from V and 7 bases from J, the gap between germline ends came to 8 bases. Germline V gene sequence: CDR1 MGHRA, CDR2 YSYEKL. The CDR3 runs 13 residues. CDR3 region: CASSQGGYQPQHF. Here the CDR3 DNA reads TGCGCCAGCAGCCAAGGGGGCTACCAGCCCCAGCATTTT.

The chain uses TRBV6-2 or TRBV6-3 and TRBJ2-2, with D perhaps assigned TRBD1 or TRBD2 (5 bases each). Deletions cut 0 bases from V and 3 bases from J, with 14 bases between. Per germline, CDR1 MNHEY and CDR2 SVGEGT. The CDR3 covers 17 residues. CDR3 sequence (DNA): TGTGCCAGCAGTTACTCGACCGGGGACGAGTACACCGGGGAGCTGTTTTTT. The encoded protein is CASSYSTGDEYTGELFF.